Sequencing of this TCR beta chain was carried out in a study of T cell changes during pregnancy in multiple sclerosis. The assay was immunoSEQ multiplex PCR, and TCRdb's table has in-frame clones only and misses some. The sample records 80,000 to 95,000 clones, 90% to 95% being singletons. The CDR3 spans 16 residues. Looked up from germline, CDR1 is SNHLY and CDR2 is FYNNEI. Losses at the gene ends were 5 bases for V and 9 bases for J; bases not matched to a gene: 13. The rearrangement uses TRBV2 and TRBJ2-3, with 11 bases fitting TRBD1. The sample consisted of peripheral blood, taken in the second trimester of pregnancy. The receptor was derived from a female donor with multiple sclerosis, enrolled in a pregnancy study. CDR3 sequence reads: CASSPGGGQGVPTQYF. The CDR3 DNA follows: TGTGCCAGCAGTCCCGGCGGGGGACAGGGGGTCCCAACGCAGTATTTT.